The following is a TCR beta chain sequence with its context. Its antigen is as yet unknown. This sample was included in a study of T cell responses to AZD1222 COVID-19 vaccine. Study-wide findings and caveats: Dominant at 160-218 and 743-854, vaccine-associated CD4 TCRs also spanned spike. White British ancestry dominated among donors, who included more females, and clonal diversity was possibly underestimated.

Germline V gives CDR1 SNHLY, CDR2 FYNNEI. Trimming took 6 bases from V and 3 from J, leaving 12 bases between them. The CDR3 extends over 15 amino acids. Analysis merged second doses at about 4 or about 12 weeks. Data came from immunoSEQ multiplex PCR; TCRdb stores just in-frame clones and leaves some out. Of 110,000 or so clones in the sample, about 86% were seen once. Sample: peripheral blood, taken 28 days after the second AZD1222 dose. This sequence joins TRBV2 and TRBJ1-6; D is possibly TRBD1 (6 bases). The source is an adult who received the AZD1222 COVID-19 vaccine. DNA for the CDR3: TGTGCCAGCAGGAGGGGGGCCATCTATAATTCACCCCTCCACTTT. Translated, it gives CASRRGAIYNSPLHF. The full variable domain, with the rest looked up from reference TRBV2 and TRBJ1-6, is EPEVTQTPSHQVTQMGQEVILRCVPISNHLYFYWYRQILGQKVEFLVSFYNNEISEKSEIFDDQFSVERPDGSNFTLKIRSTKLEDSAMYFCASRRGAIYNSPLHFGNGTRLTVT.